The sequence of this T cell receptor beta chain was determined in a study of T-cell memory formation after mild COVID-19 (dated by TCRdb to 2020 to 2022). With regard to the full study: TCR sequence clusters from the two donors were found to be largely donor specific. Longitudinal TCRalpha and TCRbeta repertoire sequencing tracked T-cell clones expanding and contracting after mild COVID-19 in a couple of donors. The cohort comprised two young, previously healthy adult volunteers, one female and one male.

From the germline V gene, CDR1 is SNHLY and CDR2 is FYNNEI. V is clipped by 8 bases and J by 5 bases, and the sequence between their germline boundaries is 12 bases long. CDR3 length: 12 amino acids, cysteine to phenylalanine. Left in the record is the CDR3 DNA by itself, 36 bases read in frame from the first base. General conclusions and limits of the study: The study covered only a couple of mild cases, and larger cohorts including severe cases with pre-infection samples were considered necessary. Some responding clones were detected in pre-infection memory, suggesting pre-existing cross-reactive memory T cells joined the SARS-CoV-2 response. Contracting CD4+ clones were found mainly in CM and EM memory subsets, while CD8+ clones were enriched in EMRA. SARS-CoV-2 specificity of the second-wave clones peaking on day 37 was not confirmed. From day 15 to 85, contracting clones showed balanced CD4/CD8 phenotypes, whereas a second wave of clones that expanded from day 15 to 37 leaned towards CD4+.

PBMCs were isolated by Ficoll-Paque density gradient centrifugation. A word on this clonotype: Its antigen target is currently unknown. Qualities for individual bases were not recorded, and no much larger clone is one base off.

Sequencing was carried out with an Illumina NovaSeq 6000. TCRalpha and TCRbeta cDNA libraries were built by 5'RACE with constant-segment primers, adding sample barcodes and unique molecular identifiers. Trizol reagent was used to extract RNA from every sample. Amplification of the libraries took two PCR steps, and the second step added a second sample barcode plus Illumina TruSeq adapters. Libraries were sequenced on an Illumina NovaSeq with 2 x 150 bp paired-end reads. Turning to the authors' computational methods: Reads were demultiplexed and collapsed into UMI-guided consensus sequences with migec v1.2.7. With mixcr v2.1.11, UMI consensuses were aligned to TRA and TRB V and J templates and assembled into clonotypes. A clonotype was counted as expanded or contracted only when both edgeR and NoisET called the clonotype significant, with the noise models trained on biological replicates. For edgeR calls, a false discovery rate-adjusted p below 0.01 and a log2 fold-change threshold of 1 were applied. As an exploratory analysis of dynamics, PCA with hierarchical clustering was applied to max-normalized trajectories of the 1000 most abundant clonotypes. Separately sequenced CD4+ and CD8+ repertoires were used to assign the CD4 or CD8 phenotype of responding clones. The raw public reads went through TCRdb reprocessing: fastp at Q25, MiXCR clone calling, in-frame beta chains kept. Every CDR3 protein is listed once, alongside the most common genes and DNA of its rows. The V and J calls and clone size are TCRdb's, not the authors'. A total of about 200,000 distinct CDR3 sequences appear in this sample, approximately 10% of them only once. The ten largest make up 3.5% of the sample.

The sequence derives from a man aged 18 to 35 who had mild COVID-19 (a few samples of this study predate the infection). The sample titles of this study are shuffled in the database, so cell type and time point are left out; the donor was told from shared clones. The receptor chain draws on TRBV2 and TRBJ2-5, with the identity of the D gene unclear. Sequencing was performed on PBMCs or a T cell subset sorted from them (not recorded which). CDR3 region: CASARMGETQYF. The nucleotide sequence reads as follows: TGTGCCAGCGCTAGAATGGGGGAGACCCAGTACTTC.